One T cell receptor (beta chain) is described in this entry. The data are from a study of blood T cell repertoires in COVID-19. Study background: There were acute and convalescent COVID-19 samples, and they came from the United States, Italy and Spain.

Clones were read by immunoSEQ multiplex PCR, and TCRdb kept only the in-frame ones, dropping some. Of 110,000 to 150,000 clones listed, around 82% were seen once; the top ten hold 5%. V was clipped by 0 bases and J by 10 bases, with 12 bases between them. The CDR3 contains 13 residues. CDR1 is ENHRY, CDR2 SYGVKD, per germline. The rearrangement uses TRBV10-3 and TRBJ1-1; D might be TRBD1 (5 bases). This TCR came from a woman in her forties or fifties with acute or convalescent COVID-19. Sequenced input: peripheral blood. The CDR3 sequence is CAISESRDGRAFF. CDR3 in DNA: TGTGCCATCAGTGAGTCGAGGGACGGGAGAGCTTTCTTT.